This T cell receptor beta chain was sequenced in a study of regulatory T cells in long-lasting Graves disease. Overall study context: Recently diagnosed Graves' patients had received antithyroid drugs for under 3 months. The study's findings and limits: The number of shared public clonotypes was higher in persistent patients (around 2,700) than new patients (approximately 1,000).

On this clonotype: Its target is unknown.

Assembly of TCR beta libraries relied on iRepertoire HTBI primers together with Arm-PCR of CDR3 regions. A single record per CDR3 protein comes from TCRdb applying MiXCR to the multiplex PCR reads. The sample carries some 600,000 distinct CDR3 sequences, 15% to 20% recorded once. V was clipped by 0 bases and J by 0 bases, with 9 bases between them. The germline V gene has CDR1 ENHRY and CDR2 SYGVKD. CDR3 length: 15 residues. Described time point: newly diagnosed GD, antithyroid drugs for less than 3 months. PBMC RNA served as the TCR library source. This same sample was also part of a study on T cells in Graves' hyperthyroidism and ophthalmopathy. This second report adds: Most clonotypes that expanded in the thyroid above 0.001 also showed up in blood. The authors' 13 V-J model separated ophthalmopathy from stable hyperthyroidism.

The chain is built from TRBV10-3 and TRBJ2-7, with a possible D match to TRBD1 (6 bases). The receptor's source is a man younger than 35 with Graves disease. Source: peripheral blood mononuclear cells (PBMCs), taken at new diagnosis, from a patient treated with antithyroid drugs. CDR3 DNA sequence: TGTGCCATCAGTGAGTCGTCGGACAGCTCCTACGAGCAGTACTTC. Its protein product is CAISESSDSSYEQYF.